This T cell receptor (beta chain) was sequenced for a study of shared clonotypes between healthy human individuals. Produced via immunoSEQ multiplex PCR; TCRdb's table is partial and in-frame only. Of roughly 2,500,000 clones listed, roughly 93% are singletons. Donation came from healthy HIV-negative adults that had no recent acute infections or vaccinations. Per the germline V gene, CDR1 is SNHLY and CDR2 is FYNNEI. This CDR3 spans 14 amino acids. Trimming left V 4 bases short and J 1 base short, with 11 bases between. The sequenced sample was naive CD4+ T cells from PBMCs. Subset meaning: CD45RA+ positively selected. The V and J genes are TRBV2 and TRBJ2-7; no firm D call. This receptor was identified in a man aged 18 to 30 in good health. Some clones in this sample may be carry-over from other donors' samples. The CDR3 DNA is TGTGCCAGCAGTGCGACTCGGATATCCTACGAGCAGTACTTC. This sequence encodes CASSATRISYEQYF.